The rows below give T cell receptor beta chains drawn from one sample of a study of Ad26.COV2.S vaccination and SARS-CoV-2 variants. Clones were read by immunoSEQ multiplex PCR, and TCRdb kept only the in-frame ones, dropping some. The top ten clones hold about 2.4% of a sample with 400,000 to 500,000 clones, about 88% of them seen once. This specimen consisted of peripheral blood, obtained in a trial of Ad26.COV2.S vaccine versus placebo. These receptors were taken from a person aged 18-65 years who received the Ad26.COV2.S COVID-19 vaccine or a placebo. CDR3s include the opening cysteine and the closing phenylalanine or tryptophan. The D gene is left open where the match is weak. Not all rows give a size; the values are once, few, many and, for expanded clones, a class.

CDR3 DNA: TGTGCCACCAGTGGGGGCTCACATGGCTACACCTTC
CDR3 protein: CATSGGSHGYTF
clone size: .
V gene: TRBV24-1
D gene: .
CDR3 length: 12
J gene: TRBJ1-2

CDR3 DNA: TGTGCCAGCAGCCAAGAAACGACCTATGGCTACACCTTC
CDR3 protein: CASSQETTYGYTF
clone size: .
V gene: TRBV3-1/TRBV3-2
D gene: .
CDR3 length: 13
J gene: TRBJ1-2

CDR3 DNA: TGTGCCAGCAGCCGTTTTCCAAGCTCCTACAATGAGCAGTTCTTC
CDR3 protein: CASSRFPSSYNEQFF
clone size: .
V gene: TRBV7-9
D gene: .
CDR3 length: 15
J gene: TRBJ2-1

CDR3 DNA: TGTGCCAGCAGCTTTGAGGCAGGGAATGGCTACACCTTC
CDR3 protein: CASSFEAGNGYTF
clone size: .
V gene: TRBV5-5
D gene: .
CDR3 length: 13
J gene: TRBJ1-2

CDR3 DNA: TGCGCCAGCAGCTTGGAGAGGGGTTCTGAAGCTTTCTTT
CDR3 protein: CASSLERGSEAFF
clone size: .
V gene: TRBV5-1
D gene: .
CDR3 length: 13
J gene: TRBJ1-1

CDR3 DNA: TGTGCCAGCTCGGAACAGGGCCAGGGCGAGCAGTACTTC
CDR3 protein: CASSEQGQGEQYF
clone size: few
V gene: TRBV18
D gene: .
CDR3 length: 13
J gene: TRBJ2-7

CDR3 DNA: TGTGCCAGCCAAGGGACTAGCAATTACAATGAGCAGTTCTTC
CDR3 protein: CASQGTSNYNEQFF
clone size: .
V gene: TRBV12-1
D gene: .
CDR3 length: 14
J gene: TRBJ2-1

CDR3 DNA: TGTGCCAGCTTCCCCTACAGGGGCCGGGGAAAACTGTTTTTT
CDR3 protein: CASFPYRGRGKLFF
clone size: .
V gene: TRBV21-1
D gene: .
CDR3 length: 14
J gene: TRBJ1-4

CDR3 DNA: TGTGCCAGCAGCTCGGGACAGGGAGGAGCTTTCTTT
CDR3 protein: CASSSGQGGAFF
clone size: .
V gene: TRBV5-6
D gene: TRBD1
CDR3 length: 12
J gene: TRBJ1-1

CDR3 DNA: TGCAGTGCCTCGAACACTGAAGCTTTCTTT
CDR3 protein: CSASNTEAFF
clone size: .
V gene: TRBV20-1
D gene: .
CDR3 length: 10
J gene: TRBJ1-1

CDR3 DNA: TGCGCCAGCAGCAGCTTCTGGGACACGAATCAGCCCCAGCATTTT
CDR3 protein: CASSSFWDTNQPQHF
clone size: few
V gene: TRBV10-2
D gene: .
CDR3 length: 15
J gene: TRBJ1-5

CDR3 DNA: TGCAGCGTTACTCCTCACTCTGGAAACACCATATATTTT
CDR3 protein: CSVTPHSGNTIYF
clone size: .
V gene: TRBV29-1
D gene: .
CDR3 length: 13
J gene: TRBJ1-3

CDR3 DNA: TGTGCCACTACCAGACAGGGTGGCAATCAGCCCCAGCATTTT
CDR3 protein: CATTRQGGNQPQHF
clone size: .
V gene: TRBV19
D gene: TRBD1
CDR3 length: 14
J gene: TRBJ1-5

CDR3 DNA: TGCGCCAGCGGCCCCTCCGGGGGGTATCAGCCCCAGCATTTT
CDR3 protein: CASGPSGGYQPQHF
clone size: once
V gene: TRBV4-1
D gene: .
CDR3 length: 14
J gene: TRBJ1-5

CDR3 DNA: TGTGCCAGCAGAATGCTAGCGGGGGAAAACACCGGGGAGCTGTTTTTT
CDR3 protein: CASRMLAGENTGELFF
clone size: .
V gene: TRBV5-5
D gene: TRBD2
CDR3 length: 16
J gene: TRBJ2-2

CDR3 DNA: TGTGCCAGCAGCCAAGGGGGGGATAGGCCCCAGCATTTT
CDR3 protein: CASSQGGDRPQHF
clone size: few
V gene: TRBV3-1/TRBV3-2
D gene: .
CDR3 length: 13
J gene: TRBJ1-5

CDR3 DNA: TGTGCTAGTGTTTTCGGGGACCTTGCTAACTATGGCTACACCTTC
CDR3 protein: CASVFGDLANYGYTF
clone size: .
V gene: TRBV12-5
D gene: .
CDR3 length: 15
J gene: TRBJ1-2

CDR3 DNA: TGTGCCAGCAGTCTCCACAACGGACAGCTACTCCACTTT
CDR3 protein: CASSLHNGQLLHF
clone size: .
V gene: TRBV28
D gene: .
CDR3 length: 13
J gene: TRBJ1-6

CDR3 DNA: TGTGCCAGCAGCTTAGGTGTCGGACACAACGGCTACACCTTC
CDR3 protein: CASSLGVGHNGYTF
clone size: .
V gene: TRBV7-9
D gene: .
CDR3 length: 14
J gene: TRBJ1-2

CDR3 DNA: TGTGCCAGCAGCTTGCCCCGGGACAACGTCAATCAGCCCCAGCATTTT
CDR3 protein: CASSLPRDNVNQPQHF
clone size: few
V gene: TRBV5-8
D gene: .
CDR3 length: 16
J gene: TRBJ1-5

CDR3 DNA: TGTGCCAGCAGCTTAGGGCCGGGACAGGGTACGGGGCAGTACTTC
CDR3 protein: CASSLGPGQGTGQYF
clone size: .
V gene: TRBV7-2
D gene: TRBD1
CDR3 length: 15
J gene: TRBJ2-7

CDR3 DNA: TGTGCCAGCAGTTCCGGGAAAGCGAACACCGGGGAGCTGTTTTTT
CDR3 protein: CASSSGKANTGELFF
clone size: once
V gene: TRBV6-2/TRBV6-3
D gene: .
CDR3 length: 15
J gene: TRBJ2-2

CDR3 DNA: TGTGCCAGCACTAGGGGGCAGGTTGAAGCTTTCTTT
CDR3 protein: CASTRGQVEAFF
clone size: .
V gene: TRBV6-5
D gene: TRBD1
CDR3 length: 12
J gene: TRBJ1-1

CDR3 DNA: TGCGCCAGCAGCTTGGGGGACCCCGAACTTTCTGAAGCTTTCTTT
CDR3 protein: CASSLGDPELSEAFF
clone size: .
V gene: TRBV5-1
D gene: .
CDR3 length: 15
J gene: TRBJ1-1

CDR3 DNA: TGTGCCAGCAGCTTAGGTCGCATCCTGGATGAAAAACTGTTTTTT
CDR3 protein: CASSLGRILDEKLFF
clone size: .
V gene: TRBV11-3
D gene: .
CDR3 length: 15
J gene: TRBJ1-4

CDR3 DNA: TGCGCCAGCAGCTTGGCCATTGTGAGGGGGCGCACCCCAGATACGCAGTATTTT
CDR3 protein: CASSLAIVRGRTPDTQYF
clone size: .
V gene: TRBV5-1
D gene: TRBD1
CDR3 length: 18
J gene: TRBJ2-3

CDR3 DNA: TGTGCCAGCAGCTTGGACGGTTGGACTCGGAACAGAAAAGAGACCCAGTACTTC
CDR3 protein: CASSLDGWTRNRKETQYF
clone size: .
V gene: TRBV7-9
D gene: .
CDR3 length: 18
J gene: TRBJ2-5

CDR3 DNA: TGCAGTGCTAGTTTCCGAATTAATGAAAAACTGTTTTTT
CDR3 protein: CSASFRINEKLFF
clone size: .
V gene: TRBV20-1
D gene: .
CDR3 length: 13
J gene: TRBJ1-4

CDR3 DNA: TGTGCCAGCAGCCAAGAGGACGGCAGACCAGTCCCTTCCTACGAGCAGTACTTC
CDR3 protein: CASSQEDGRPVPSYEQYF
clone size: .
V gene: TRBV14
D gene: .
CDR3 length: 18
J gene: TRBJ2-7

CDR3 DNA: TGTGCCAGCAGCTTAGCTGGGGTGGGAGCTTTCTTT
CDR3 protein: CASSLAGVGAFF
clone size: .
V gene: TRBV7-2
D gene: .
CDR3 length: 12
J gene: TRBJ1-1

CDR3 DNA: TGTGCCAGCAGGGTGGACAGGGCTAGCCCTGAAGCTTTCTTT
CDR3 protein: CASRVDRASPEAFF
clone size: .
V gene: TRBV6-5
D gene: TRBD1
CDR3 length: 14
J gene: TRBJ1-1

CDR3 DNA: TGCGCCAGCCGGCGGGGCACTGAAGCTTTCTTT
CDR3 protein: CASRRGTEAFF
clone size: .
V gene: TRBV10-2
D gene: .
CDR3 length: 11
J gene: TRBJ1-1

CDR3 DNA: TGTGCCCTCGGGCGGGACTGGGCCGGGGAGCTGTTTTTT
CDR3 protein: CALGRDWAGELFF
clone size: once
V gene: TRBV7-2
D gene: .
CDR3 length: 13
J gene: TRBJ2-2

CDR3 DNA: TGTGCCAGCAGCCAATTCAGGGGCAGCGGGCGCCGAGACGAGCAGTTCTTC
CDR3 protein: CASSQFRGSGRRDEQFF
clone size: .
V gene: TRBV14
D gene: .
CDR3 length: 17
J gene: TRBJ2-1

CDR3 DNA: TGTGCCAGCTCACCAGGGACACCTCCAGATACGCAGTATTTT
CDR3 protein: CASSPGTPPDTQYF
clone size: .
V gene: TRBV18
D gene: .
CDR3 length: 14
J gene: TRBJ2-3

CDR3 DNA: TGTGCCAGTAGCCGATTGACAGGGTCCACCCAAGAGACCCAGTACTTC
CDR3 protein: CASSRLTGSTQETQYF
clone size: few
V gene: TRBV19
D gene: TRBD1
CDR3 length: 16
J gene: TRBJ2-5

CDR3 DNA: TGCAGCGGAGCGGGACCCCCTCCAGATACGCAGTATTTT
CDR3 protein: CSGAGPPPDTQYF
clone size: .
V gene: TRBV29-1
D gene: TRBD2
CDR3 length: 13
J gene: TRBJ2-3

CDR3 DNA: TGTGCCAGCAGCCCCCGGGCCATCAATAGCAATCAGCCCCAGCATTTT
CDR3 protein: CASSPRAINSNQPQHF
clone size: .
V gene: TRBV4-2
D gene: .
CDR3 length: 16
J gene: TRBJ1-5

CDR3 DNA: TGTGCCAGCAGATCCGGGACAGGGGTCTACGAGCAGTACTTC
CDR3 protein: CASRSGTGVYEQYF
clone size: .
V gene: TRBV28
D gene: TRBD1
CDR3 length: 14
J gene: TRBJ2-7

CDR3 DNA: TGTGCCTGGAGTGGGGACAGGGGAACTGGAAACACCATATATTTT
CDR3 protein: CAWSGDRGTGNTIYF
clone size: few
V gene: TRBV30
D gene: TRBD1
CDR3 length: 15
J gene: TRBJ1-3

CDR3 DNA: TGTGCCAGCAGTTACAGGGGTCTGAACACTGAAGCTTTCTTT
CDR3 protein: CASSYRGLNTEAFF
clone size: few
V gene: TRBV6-5
D gene: .
CDR3 length: 14
J gene: TRBJ1-1

CDR3 DNA: TGTGCCATCAGTGAAGGGTACCAAGAGACCCAGTACTTC
CDR3 protein: CAISEGYQETQYF
clone size: .
V gene: TRBV10-3
D gene: .
CDR3 length: 13
J gene: TRBJ2-5

CDR3 DNA: TGCGCCAGCAGCCGTGACAGGGAGGAGACCCAGTACTTC
CDR3 protein: CASSRDREETQYF
clone size: .
V gene: TRBV5-1
D gene: TRBD1
CDR3 length: 13
J gene: TRBJ2-5

CDR3 DNA: TGCGCCAGCAGCTTGGCTCAGGGATGGGGAGATACGCAGTATTTT
CDR3 protein: CASSLAQGWGDTQYF
clone size: .
V gene: TRBV5-1
D gene: .
CDR3 length: 15
J gene: TRBJ2-3

CDR3 DNA: TGTGCCATCAGACCACACACAAGCTCCTACAATGAGCAGTTCTTC
CDR3 protein: CAIRPHTSSYNEQFF
clone size: .
V gene: TRBV10-3
D gene: .
CDR3 length: 15
J gene: TRBJ2-1

CDR3 DNA: TGTGCCAGCAGCTTGGTTACAGCCACCGGGGAGCTGTTTTTT
CDR3 protein: CASSLVTATGELFF
clone size: .
V gene: TRBV5-4
D gene: .
CDR3 length: 14
J gene: TRBJ2-2

CDR3 DNA: TGTGCCAGCGCAGGGGTCCAGGGGCAGTTCTTC
CDR3 protein: CASAGVQGQFF
clone size: .
V gene: TRBV11-2
D gene: .
CDR3 length: 11
J gene: TRBJ2-1

CDR3 DNA: TGTGCCAGCAGTGGCAAGCGGGAGGAGAACAATGAGCAGTTCTTC
CDR3 protein: CASSGKREENNEQFF
clone size: .
V gene: TRBV6-2/TRBV6-3
D gene: TRBD2
CDR3 length: 15
J gene: TRBJ2-1

CDR3 DNA: TGTGCCAGCAGTCAACGCCGACAGGGGACAACTTCCAATGAGCAGTTCTTC
CDR3 protein: CASSQRRQGTTSNEQFF
clone size: .
V gene: TRBV6-6
D gene: TRBD1
CDR3 length: 17
J gene: TRBJ2-1

CDR3 DNA: TGTGCCACCAGCAGAGATTACAGGGGAACGTTTGAAAAACTGTTTTTT
CDR3 protein: CATSRDYRGTFEKLFF
clone size: .
V gene: TRBV15
D gene: TRBD1
CDR3 length: 16
J gene: TRBJ1-4

CDR3 DNA: TGTGCCAGCAGCTTGGGGGGGGCTCTGGGGCCGTTCTTC
CDR3 protein: CASSLGGALGPFF
clone size: .
V gene: TRBV11-2
D gene: .
CDR3 length: 13
J gene: TRBJ2-1

CDR3 DNA: TGTGCCAGCAGCTTGCTAGAGGTACCCTCACCCCTCCACTTT
CDR3 protein: CASSLLEVPSPLHF
clone size: once
V gene: TRBV5-6
D gene: .
CDR3 length: 14
J gene: TRBJ1-6

CDR3 DNA: TGTGCCAGCAGCTTAGGGTCTGGCGGGGGGGACAATGAGCAGTTCTTC
CDR3 protein: CASSLGSGGGDNEQFF
clone size: .
V gene: TRBV11-3
D gene: TRBD2
CDR3 length: 16
J gene: TRBJ2-1

CDR3 DNA: TGTGCCAGCAACCTCGACTTCTACAATGAGCAGTTCTTC
CDR3 protein: CASNLDFYNEQFF
clone size: .
V gene: TRBV7-2
D gene: .
CDR3 length: 13
J gene: TRBJ2-1

CDR3 DNA: TGTGCCAGCAGTTACCAACAGGGCCATGAGCAGTTCTTC
CDR3 protein: CASSYQQGHEQFF
clone size: .
V gene: TRBV6-2/TRBV6-3
D gene: .
CDR3 length: 13
J gene: TRBJ2-1

CDR3 DNA: TGTGCCAGCAGCCAAGACCCTTTGCCTGAAGCTTTCTTT
CDR3 protein: CASSQDPLPEAFF
clone size: .
V gene: TRBV4-2
D gene: .
CDR3 length: 13
J gene: TRBJ1-1

CDR3 DNA: TGTGCCAGCAGCGTCGGGACAGGGGGTCCCTACGAGCAGTACTTC
CDR3 protein: CASSVGTGGPYEQYF
clone size: .
V gene: TRBV7-9
D gene: TRBD1
CDR3 length: 15
J gene: TRBJ2-7

CDR3 DNA: TGTGCCACCAGCAGAGGAGTTAGTCAGCCCCAGCATTTT
CDR3 protein: CATSRGVSQPQHF
clone size: .
V gene: TRBV15
D gene: .
CDR3 length: 13
J gene: TRBJ1-5

CDR3 DNA: TGCGCCAGCAGCCAAGATGTCAGGGGCTACGAGCAGTACTTC
CDR3 protein: CASSQDVRGYEQYF
clone size: few
V gene: TRBV4-1
D gene: .
CDR3 length: 14
J gene: TRBJ2-7

CDR3 DNA: TGTGCCAGCTCCAGGGAAAGGGAGCTGTTTTTT
CDR3 protein: CASSRERELFF
clone size: few
V gene: TRBV25-1
D gene: .
CDR3 length: 11
J gene: TRBJ2-2